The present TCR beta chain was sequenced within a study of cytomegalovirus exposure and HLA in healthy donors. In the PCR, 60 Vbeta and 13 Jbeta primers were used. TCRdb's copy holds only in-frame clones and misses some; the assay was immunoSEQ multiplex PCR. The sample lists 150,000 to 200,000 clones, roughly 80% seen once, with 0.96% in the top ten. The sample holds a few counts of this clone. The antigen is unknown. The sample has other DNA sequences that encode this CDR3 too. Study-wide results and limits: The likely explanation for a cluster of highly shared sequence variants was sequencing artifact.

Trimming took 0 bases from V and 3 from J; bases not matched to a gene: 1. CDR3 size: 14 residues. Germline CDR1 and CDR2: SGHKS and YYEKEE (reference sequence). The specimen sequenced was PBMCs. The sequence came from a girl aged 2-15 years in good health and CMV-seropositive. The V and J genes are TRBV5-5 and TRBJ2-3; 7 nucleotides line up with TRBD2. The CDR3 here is CASSLGGRTDTQYF. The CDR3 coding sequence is TGTGCCAGCAGCTTGGGCGGGAGAACAGATACGCAGTATTTT.